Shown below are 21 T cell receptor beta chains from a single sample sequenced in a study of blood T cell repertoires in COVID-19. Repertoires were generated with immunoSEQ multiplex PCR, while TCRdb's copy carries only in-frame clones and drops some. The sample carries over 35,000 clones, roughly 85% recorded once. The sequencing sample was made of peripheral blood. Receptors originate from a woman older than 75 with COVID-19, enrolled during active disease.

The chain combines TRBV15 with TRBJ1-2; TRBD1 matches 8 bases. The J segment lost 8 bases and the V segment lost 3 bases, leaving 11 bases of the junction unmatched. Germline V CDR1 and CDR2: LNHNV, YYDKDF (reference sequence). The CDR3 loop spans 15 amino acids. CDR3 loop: CATSRFLGQGIGYTF. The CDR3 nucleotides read TGTGCCACCAGCAGGTTCCTCGGACAGGGAATAGGCTACACCTTC.

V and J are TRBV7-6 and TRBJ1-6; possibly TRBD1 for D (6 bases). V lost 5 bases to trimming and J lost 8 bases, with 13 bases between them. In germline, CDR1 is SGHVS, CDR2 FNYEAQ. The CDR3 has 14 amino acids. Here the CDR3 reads CASSAGTFYSPLHF. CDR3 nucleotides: TGTGCCAGCAGCGCCGGGACATTCTATTCACCCCTCCACTTT.

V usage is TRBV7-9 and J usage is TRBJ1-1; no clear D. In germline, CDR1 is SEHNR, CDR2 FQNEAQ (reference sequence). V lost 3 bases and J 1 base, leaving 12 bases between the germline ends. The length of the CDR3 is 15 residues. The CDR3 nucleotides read TGTGCCAGCAGCTTTTTGGAGGGCAGGAACACTGAAGCTTTCTTT. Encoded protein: CASSFLEGRNTEAFF.

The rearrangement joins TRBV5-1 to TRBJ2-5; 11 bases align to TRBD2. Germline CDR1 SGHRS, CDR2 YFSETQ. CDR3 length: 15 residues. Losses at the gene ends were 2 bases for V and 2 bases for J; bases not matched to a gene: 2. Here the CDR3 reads CASSFSGGGQETQYF. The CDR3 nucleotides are TGCGCCAGCAGCTTTAGCGGGGGGGGGCAAGAGACCCAGTACTTC.

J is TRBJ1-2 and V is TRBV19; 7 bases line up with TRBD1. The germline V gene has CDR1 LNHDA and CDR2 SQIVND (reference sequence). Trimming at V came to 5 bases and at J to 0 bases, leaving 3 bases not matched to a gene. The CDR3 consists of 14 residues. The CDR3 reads CASSWDSANYGYTF. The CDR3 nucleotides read TGTGCCAGTAGTTGGGACAGCGCTAACTATGGCTACACCTTC.

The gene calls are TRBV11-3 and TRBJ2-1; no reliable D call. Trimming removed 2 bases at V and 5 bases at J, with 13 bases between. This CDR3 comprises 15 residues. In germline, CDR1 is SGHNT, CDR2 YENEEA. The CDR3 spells CASSLWSRPNNEQFF. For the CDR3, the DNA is TGTGCCAGCAGCTTATGGAGTCGGCCGAACAATGAGCAGTTCTTC.

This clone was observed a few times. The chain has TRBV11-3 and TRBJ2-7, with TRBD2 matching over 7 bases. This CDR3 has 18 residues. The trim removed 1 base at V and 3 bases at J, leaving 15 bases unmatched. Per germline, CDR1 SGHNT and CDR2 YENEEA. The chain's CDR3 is CASSLGGGRSLNNYEQYF. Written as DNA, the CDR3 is TGTGCCAGCAGCTTAGGGGGGGGACGTAGTTTAAATAACTACGAGCAGTACTTC.

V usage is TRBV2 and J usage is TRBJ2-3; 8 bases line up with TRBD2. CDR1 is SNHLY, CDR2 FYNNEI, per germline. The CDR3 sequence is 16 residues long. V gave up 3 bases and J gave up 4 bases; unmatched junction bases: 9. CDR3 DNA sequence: TGTGCCAGCAGTGACCCCTCCAGCGGGGGAGCAGATACGCAGTATTTT. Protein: CASSDPSSGGADTQYF.

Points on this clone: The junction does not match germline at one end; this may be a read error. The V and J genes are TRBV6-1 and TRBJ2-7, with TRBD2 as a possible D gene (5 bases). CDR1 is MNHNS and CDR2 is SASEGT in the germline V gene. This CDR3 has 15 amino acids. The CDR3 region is CASREERTVAYEQYF. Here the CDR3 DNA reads TGTGCCAGCAGGGAAGAGCGGACGGTGGCCTACGAGCAGTACTTC.

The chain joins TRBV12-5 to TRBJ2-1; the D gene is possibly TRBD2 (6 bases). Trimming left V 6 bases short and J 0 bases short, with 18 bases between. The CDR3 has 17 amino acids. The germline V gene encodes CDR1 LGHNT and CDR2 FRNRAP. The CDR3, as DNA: TGTGCTAGTGGGCCTGGAGGCGCGGGATTCTCCTACAATGAGCAGTTCTTC. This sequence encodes CASGPGGAGFSYNEQFF.

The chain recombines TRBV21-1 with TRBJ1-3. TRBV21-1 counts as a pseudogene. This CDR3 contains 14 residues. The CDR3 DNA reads TGTGCCAGCATACGGTCCCCCGGCGGAGACACCATATATTTT. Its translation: CASIRSPGGDTIYF.

CDR3 sequence (DNA): TGCGCCAGCAGCCCTCAGGGCTCTGGAAACACCATATATTTT. The encoded protein is CASSPQGSGNTIYF. The V and J genes are TRBV5-1 and TRBJ1-3, with D perhaps TRBD1 (5 bases). This CDR3 has 14 amino acids. Germline V gene sequence: CDR1 SGHRS, CDR2 YFSETQ. Trimming left V 4 bases short and J 0 bases short, with 8 bases between.

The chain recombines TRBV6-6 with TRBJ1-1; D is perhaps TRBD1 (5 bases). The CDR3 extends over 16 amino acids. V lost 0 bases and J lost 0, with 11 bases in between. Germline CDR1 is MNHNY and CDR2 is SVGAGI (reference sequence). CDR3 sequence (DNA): TGTGCCAGCAGTTACTCTGGCTTGGGGCTGAACACTGAAGCTTTCTTT. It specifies CASSYSGLGLNTEAFF.

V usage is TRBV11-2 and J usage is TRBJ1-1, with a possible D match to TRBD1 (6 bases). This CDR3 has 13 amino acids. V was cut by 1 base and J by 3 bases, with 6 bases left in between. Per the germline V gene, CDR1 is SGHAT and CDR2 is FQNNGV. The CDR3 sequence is CASSLGGHTEAFF. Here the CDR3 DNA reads TGTGCCAGCAGCTTAGGGGGGCACACTGAAGCTTTCTTT.

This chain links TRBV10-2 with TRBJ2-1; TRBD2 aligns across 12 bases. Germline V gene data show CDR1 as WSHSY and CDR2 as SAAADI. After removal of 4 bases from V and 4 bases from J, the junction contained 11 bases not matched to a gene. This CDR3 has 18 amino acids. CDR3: CASSGAGVGLAGYNEQFF. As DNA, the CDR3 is TGCGCCAGCAGTGGGGCAGGGGTTGGACTAGCGGGATACAATGAGCAGTTCTTC.

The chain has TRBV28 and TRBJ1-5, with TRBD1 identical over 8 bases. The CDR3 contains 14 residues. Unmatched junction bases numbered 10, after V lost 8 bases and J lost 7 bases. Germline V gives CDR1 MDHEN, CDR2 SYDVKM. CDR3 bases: TGTGCCAGCGTGGCAGGGGGCGCGGGGCAGCCCCAGCATTTT. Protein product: CASVAGGAGQPQHF. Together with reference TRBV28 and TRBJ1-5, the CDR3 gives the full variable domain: DVKVTQSSRYLVKRTGEKVFLECVQDMDHENMFWYRQDPGLGLRLIYFSYDVKMKEKGDIPEGYSVSREKKERFSLILESASTNQTSMYLCASVAGGAGQPQHFGDGTRLSIL.

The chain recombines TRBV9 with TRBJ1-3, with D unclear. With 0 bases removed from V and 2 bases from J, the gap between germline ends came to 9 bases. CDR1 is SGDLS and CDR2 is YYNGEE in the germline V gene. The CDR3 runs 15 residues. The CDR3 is CASSVVGAPGNTIYF. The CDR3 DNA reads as TGTGCCAGCAGCGTAGTCGGAGCTCCTGGAAACACCATATATTTT.

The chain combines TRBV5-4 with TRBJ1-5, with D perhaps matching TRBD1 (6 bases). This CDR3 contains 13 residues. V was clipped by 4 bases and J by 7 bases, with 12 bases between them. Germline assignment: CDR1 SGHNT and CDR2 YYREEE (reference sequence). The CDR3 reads CASSRDIGQPQHF. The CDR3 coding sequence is TGTGCCAGCAGCCGGGACATCGGCCAGCCCCAGCATTTT.

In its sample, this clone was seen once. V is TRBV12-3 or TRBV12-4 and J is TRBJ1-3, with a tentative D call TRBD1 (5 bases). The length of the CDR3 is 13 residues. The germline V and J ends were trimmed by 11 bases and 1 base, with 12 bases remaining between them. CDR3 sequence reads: CAWGVHSGNTIYF. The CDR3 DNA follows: TGTGCCTGGGGGGTACATTCTGGAAACACCATATATTTT.

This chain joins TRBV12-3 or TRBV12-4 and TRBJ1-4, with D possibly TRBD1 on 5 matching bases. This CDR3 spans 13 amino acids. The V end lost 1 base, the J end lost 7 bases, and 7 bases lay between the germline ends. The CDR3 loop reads CASSLVGREKLFF. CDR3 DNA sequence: TGTGCCAGCAGTTTAGTGGGGCGTGAAAAACTGTTTTTT.

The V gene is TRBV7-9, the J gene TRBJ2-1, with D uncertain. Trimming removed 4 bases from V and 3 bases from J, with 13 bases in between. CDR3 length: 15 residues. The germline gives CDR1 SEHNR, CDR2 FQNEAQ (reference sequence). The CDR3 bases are TGTGCCAGCAGCTGGCTTGGCGGTGTCTACAATGAGCAGTTCTTC. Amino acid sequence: CASSWLGGVYNEQFF.